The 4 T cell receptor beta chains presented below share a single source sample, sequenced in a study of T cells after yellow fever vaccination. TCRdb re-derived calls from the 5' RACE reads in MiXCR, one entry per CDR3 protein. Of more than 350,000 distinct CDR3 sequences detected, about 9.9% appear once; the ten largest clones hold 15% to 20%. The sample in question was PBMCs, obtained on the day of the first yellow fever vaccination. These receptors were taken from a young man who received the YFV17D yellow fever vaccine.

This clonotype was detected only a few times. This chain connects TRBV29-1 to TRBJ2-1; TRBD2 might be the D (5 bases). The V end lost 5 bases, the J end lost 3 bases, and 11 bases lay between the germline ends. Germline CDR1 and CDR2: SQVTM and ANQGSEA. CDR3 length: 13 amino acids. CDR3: CSVRGLGYNEQFF. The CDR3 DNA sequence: TGCAGCGTTCGGGGTTTAGGCTACAATGAGCAGTTCTTC.

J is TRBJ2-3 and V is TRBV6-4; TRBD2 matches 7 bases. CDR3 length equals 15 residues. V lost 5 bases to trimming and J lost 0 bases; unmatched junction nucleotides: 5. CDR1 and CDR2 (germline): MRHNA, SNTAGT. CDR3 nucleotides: TGTGCCAGCAGTCCCGTGGGGGGGAGCACAGATACGCAGTATTTT. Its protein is CASSPVGGSTDTQYF.

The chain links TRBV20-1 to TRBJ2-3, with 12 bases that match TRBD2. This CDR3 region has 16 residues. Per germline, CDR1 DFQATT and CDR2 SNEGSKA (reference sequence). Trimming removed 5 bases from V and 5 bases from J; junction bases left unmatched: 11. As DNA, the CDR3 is TGCAGTGCTTTTATATCTAGCGGGGGGGCAGGAGATACGCAGTATTTT. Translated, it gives CSAFISSGGAGDTQYF.

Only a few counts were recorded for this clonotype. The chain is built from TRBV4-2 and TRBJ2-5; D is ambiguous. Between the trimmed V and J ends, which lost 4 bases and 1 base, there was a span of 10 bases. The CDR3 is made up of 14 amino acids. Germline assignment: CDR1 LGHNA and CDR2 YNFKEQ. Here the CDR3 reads CASSPTSIQETQYF. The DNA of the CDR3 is TGTGCCAGCAGCCCAACGAGTATCCAAGAGACCCAGTACTTC.